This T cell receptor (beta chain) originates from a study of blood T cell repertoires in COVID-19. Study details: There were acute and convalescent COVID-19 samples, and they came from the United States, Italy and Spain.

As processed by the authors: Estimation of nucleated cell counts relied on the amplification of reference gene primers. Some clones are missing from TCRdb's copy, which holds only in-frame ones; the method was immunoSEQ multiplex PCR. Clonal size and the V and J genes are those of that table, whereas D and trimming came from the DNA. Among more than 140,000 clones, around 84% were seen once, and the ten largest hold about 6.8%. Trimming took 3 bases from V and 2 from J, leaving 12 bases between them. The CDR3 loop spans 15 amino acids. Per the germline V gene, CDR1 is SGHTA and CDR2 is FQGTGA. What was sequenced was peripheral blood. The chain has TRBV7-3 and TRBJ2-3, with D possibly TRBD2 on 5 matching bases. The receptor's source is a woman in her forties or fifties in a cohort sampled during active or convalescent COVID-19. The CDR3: CASSFGGRYTDTQYF. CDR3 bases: TGTGCCAGCAGCTTTGGCGGGCGATACACAGATACGCAGTATTTT.